Shown below are 30 T cell receptor beta chains from a single sample sequenced in a study of CD8 T cells in ankylosing spondylitis. For these receptors, no antigen is known. TCRdb passed the 5' RACE reads through MiXCR, listing each CDR3 protein once. The sample records around 130,000 distinct CDR3 sequences, 17% being singletons. Whole-study results and caveats: Made up of fewer than ten highly homologous variants, a TCR beta motif appeared characteristic of ankylosing spondylitis blood.

The sequenced sample consisted of blood, either unsorted or a sorted T cell fraction (not recorded which). The receptors were sampled from a male donor with ankylosing spondylitis.

The sample holds a few counts of this clonotype. This chain joins TRBV11-2 and TRBJ2-2; D not resolved. Per the germline V gene, CDR1 is SGHAT and CDR2 is FQNNGV. V lost 1 base and J lost 2, with 8 bases in between. CDR3 length equals 15 residues. CDR3 sequence (DNA): TGTGCCAGCAGCTTAGGGTCCAGCAACACCGGGGAGCTGTTTTTT. It encodes CASSLGSSNTGELFF.

Here the CDR3 DNA reads TGTGCCAGCAGCCCCCGGGACGGCTACAATGACGAGCAGTTCTTC. Translation gives CASSPRDGYNDEQFF. The V and J genes are TRBV7-8 and TRBJ2-1; D possibly uses TRBD1 or TRBD2 (5 bases each). The CDR3 sequence is 15 residues long. The ends were cut back, 5 bases at V and 10 bases at J, with 21 bases in the middle. CDR1 and CDR2 from the germline V gene are SGHVS and FQNEAQ.

This clonotype has a handful of counts. J is TRBJ2-3 and V is TRBV7-9; 8 nucleotides line up with TRBD1. This CDR3 comprises 18 residues. CDR1 and CDR2 (germline): SEHNR, FQNEAQ (reference sequence). Trimming at V came to 5 bases and at J to 4 bases, leaving 17 bases not matched to a gene. The CDR3 DNA sequence: TGTGCCAGCAGCCTGCCGCAAACCGGGACAGGTGCATCAGATACGCAGTATTTT. Amino acid sequence: CASSLPQTGTGASDTQYF. Full variable domain (rest looked up from reference TRBV7-9 and TRBJ2-3): DTGVSQNPRHKITKRGQNVTFRCDPISEHNRLYWYRQTLGQGPEFLTYFQNEAQLEKSRLLSDRFSAERPKGSFSTLEIQRTEQGDSAMYLCASSLPQTGTGASDTQYFGPGTRLTVL.

The J gene is TRBJ2-1, the V gene TRBV4-3; D gene ambiguous. With 1 base removed from V and 4 bases from J, the gap between germline ends came to 14 bases. The CDR3 is 16 amino acids. Germline CDR1 reads LGHNA; CDR2 reads YSLEER. Here the CDR3 DNA reads TGCGCCAGCAGCCAAGTTTTTCGTTTGGTATACAATGAGCAGTTCTTC. It encodes CASSQVFRLVYNEQFF.

This clonotype was seen more than once but under ten times. This chain connects TRBV7-9 to TRBJ2-5; TRBD2 matches 13 bases. The ends lost 2 bases at V and 2 bases at J; junction bases unmatched: 2. CDR1 and CDR2 (germline): SEHNR, FQNEAQ (reference sequence). This CDR3 spans 16 amino acids. The CDR3 coding sequence is TGTGCCAGCAGCTTATGGACTAGCGGGAGACAAGAGACCCAGTACTTC. Its protein is CASSLWTSGRQETQYF. The whole variable domain, remainder taken from reference TRBV7-9 and TRBJ2-5, is DTGVSQNPRHKITKRGQNVTFRCDPISEHNRLYWYRQTLGQGPEFLTYFQNEAQLEKSRLLSDRFSAERPKGSFSTLEIQRTEQGDSAMYLCASSLWTSGRQETQYFGPGTRLLVL.

The chain has TRBV19 and TRBJ2-7, with D perhaps being TRBD1 or TRBD2 (5 bases each). This CDR3 is 13 amino acids long. The germline V gene has CDR1 LNHDA and CDR2 SQIVND (reference sequence). V was trimmed by 3 bases and J by 2 bases, leaving 8 bases between them. DNA for the CDR3: TGTGCCAGTAGTATTCTGGGGGCCTACGAGCAGTACTTC. Protein: CASSILGAYEQYF.

The table lists this clonotype with many counts. This chain links TRBV29-1 with TRBJ1-2; no reliable D call. Trimming removed 3 bases at V and 5 bases at J, with 19 bases between. CDR1 SQVTM and CDR2 ANQGSEA come from the germline V gene. This CDR3 has 15 amino acids. The CDR3 loop reads CSVEGASGFSYGYTF. DNA for the CDR3: TGCAGCGTTGAGGGTGCGTCGGGGTTCTCGTATGGCTACACCTTC.

The chain recombines TRBV20-1 with TRBJ1-1; D is perhaps TRBD1 (5 bases). V lost 3 bases, J lost 1 base, and 18 bases lay in between. In germline, CDR1 is DFQATT, CDR2 SNEGSKA (reference sequence). The CDR3 has 16 amino acids. The CDR3 nucleotides are TGCAGTGCTAGTGAGCCTCCCAGGGTAGGGAACACTGAAGCTTTCTTT. The encoded protein is CSASEPPRVGNTEAFF.

The rearrangement links TRBV20-1 to TRBJ2-1; 8 bases line up with TRBD1. The germline gives CDR1 DFQATT, CDR2 SNEGSKA (reference sequence). The CDR3 has 15 residues. Trimming at V came to 6 bases and at J to 6 bases, leaving 13 bases not matched to a gene. The CDR3 bases are TGCAGTGCGGACAGTGGACAGGGAGCCTCCAATGAGCAGTTCTTC. This codes for CSADSGQGASNEQFF.

The table lists this clonotype with a few counts. This sequence joins TRBV24-1 and TRBJ2-2; D ambiguous. This CDR3 has 13 amino acids. V lost 3 bases, J lost 6 bases, and 7 bases lay in between. Germline CDR1 is KGHDR and CDR2 is SFDVKD. Here the CDR3 DNA reads TGTGCCACCAGTGATATGGGGTCCGGGGAGCTGTTTTTT. Translated, it gives CATSDMGSGELFF.

This clonotype was picked up a small number of times. This chain links TRBV4-2 with TRBJ2-7, with D possibly TRBD1 on 6 matching bases. This CDR3 region has 14 residues. V was shortened by 5 bases and J by 0 bases, with 11 bases between the two germline ends. Germline-derived CDR1 and CDR2 are LGHNA and YNFKEQ. CDR3 sequence (DNA): TGTGCCAGCAGCGAAGGACAGAGCTCCTACGAGCAGTACTTC. Translating gives CASSEGQSSYEQYF.

This clonotype appeared a few times. The genes are TRBV28 and TRBJ2-7, with no clear D. CDR1 and CDR2 from the germline V gene are MDHEN and SYDVKM. The CDR3 length is 14 residues. The V end lost 3 bases, the J end lost 5 bases, and 14 bases lay between the germline ends. The CDR3 region has the DNA TGTGCCAGCAGTTTCTCACTCTGGGGTAACGAGCAGTACTTC. Its protein is CASSFSLWGNEQYF.

The rearrangement links TRBV27 to TRBJ2-1, with TRBD2 matching over 7 bases. The CDR3 runs to 14 residues. Trimming took 10 bases from V and 7 from J; bases not matched to a gene: 13. Germline CDR1 MNHEY, CDR2 SMNVEV (reference sequence). The CDR3 nucleotides read TGTGCCACCATGGGCGCGGGAGATAGTAATGAGCAGTTCTTC. It codes for CATMGAGDSNEQFF.

This clonotype occurred many times. V is TRBV12-5 and J is TRBJ2-7; TRBD2 matches at 8 bases. CDR1 and CDR2 (germline): LGHNT, FRNRAP. The CDR3 runs to 16 residues. The J segment lost 4 bases and the V segment lost 2 bases, leaving 10 bases of the junction unmatched. This chain's CDR3 is CASGLFGEREMYEQYF. CDR3 sequence (DNA): TGTGCTAGTGGTTTGTTTGGGGAGCGGGAGATGTACGAGCAGTACTTC.

This chain connects TRBV2 to TRBJ2-5; D is uncertain. The germline V gene encodes CDR1 SNHLY and CDR2 FYNNEI. The CDR3 totals 15 residues. Trimming pared 2 bases from V and 5 bases from J, leaving 15 bases between. The CDR3 DNA reads as TGTGCCAGCAGTGAATACCCGCGTGGCGGTGAGACCCAGTACTTC. It specifies CASSEYPRGGETQYF.

This clonotype was seen ten or more times. In DNA, the CDR3 is TGTGCCAGCAGTGCCGGGACTAGCTGGAGGGAGCAGTACTTC. This codes for CASSAGTSWREQYF. J is TRBJ2-7 and V is TRBV28; the match to TRBD2 covers 9 bases. Losses at the gene ends were 5 bases for V and 7 bases for J; bases not matched to a gene: 9. The CDR3 sequence is 14 residues long. Germline CDR1 MDHEN, CDR2 SYDVKM.

A few counts support this clonotype. The chain employs TRBV20-1 and TRBJ2-7; TRBD1 might be the D (5 bases). Germline V gives CDR1 DFQATT, CDR2 SNEGSKA (reference sequence). The CDR3 is made up of 14 amino acids. The V gene lost 4 bases and the J gene lost 7 bases, with 20 bases spanning the gap. DNA of the CDR3: TGCAGTGCTACCAACCCGGCAGGGTCGTTTGAGCAGTACTTC. The encoded protein is CSATNPAGSFEQYF.

This sequence joins TRBV29-1 and TRBJ2-7; a possible D gene is TRBD2 (5 bases). Germline loops: CDR1 SQVTM, CDR2 ANQGSEA. The CDR3 has 13 residues. V gave up 4 bases and J gave up 3 bases, with 13 bases separating them. CDR3 protein: CSVVGVLNYEQYF. The CDR3 DNA is TGCAGCGTTGTCGGGGTCCTCAACTACGAGCAGTACTTC.

In this sample, this clonotype turned up a few times. V is TRBV4-1 and J is TRBJ2-1, with 9 bases aligning to TRBD2. V dropped 2 bases and J dropped 6; count of bases not matched to a gene: 2. The V gene's germline CDR1 is MGHRA and CDR2 YSYEKL. CDR3 size: 14 residues. This CDR3 reads CASSQRGGGNEQFF. CDR3 nucleotides: TGCGCCAGCAGCCAACGCGGGGGGGGCAATGAGCAGTTCTTC.

This chain uses TRBV6-1 with TRBJ2-5; D is tentatively TRBD1 or TRBD2 (5 bases each). CDR1 is MNHNS, CDR2 SASEGT, per germline. This CDR3 contains 15 residues. The ends were cut back, 6 bases at V and 5 bases at J, with 19 bases in the middle. CDR3 amino acids: CASRPWRGAGETQYF. CDR3 coding DNA: TGTGCCAGCAGACCCTGGAGAGGGGCAGGGGAGACCCAGTACTTC.

The gene calls are TRBV7-2 and TRBJ1-2, with TRBD1 as a possible D gene (6 bases). V was clipped by 0 bases and J by 3 bases, with 14 bases between them. From germline, CDR1 is SGHTA and CDR2 FQGNSA. The CDR3 consists of 16 residues. In nucleotides, the CDR3 is TGTGCCAGCAGCTTAGCGGTCGCGGGGGCGGACTATGGCTACACCTTC. It yields the protein CASSLAVAGADYGYTF. Filled out from reference TRBV7-2 and TRBJ1-2, the complete variable domain reads GAGVSQSPSNKVTEKGKDVELRCDPISGHTALYWYRQSLGQGLEFLIYFQGNSAPDKSGLPSDRFSAERTGGSVSTLTIQRTQQEDSAVYLCASSLAVAGADYGYTFGSGTRLTVV.

Only a few counts were recorded for this clonotype. This chain connects TRBV27 to TRBJ1-1; possible D gene TRBD1, 5 bases. This CDR3 comprises 14 residues. Germline loops: CDR1 MNHEY, CDR2 SMNVEV (reference sequence). V dropped 4 bases and J dropped 1 base, with 10 bases sitting between them. In nucleotides, the CDR3 is TGTGCCAGCAGTTACCAGGGTGCGAACACTGAAGCTTTCTTT. This encodes CASSYQGANTEAFF.

The chain links TRBV6-1 to TRBJ2-7; 8 bases line up with TRBD2. After removal of 6 bases from V and 1 base from J, the junction contained 5 bases not matched to a gene. Germline CDR1 reads MNHNS; CDR2 reads SASEGT. The CDR3 contains 14 residues. DNA for the CDR3: TGTGCCAGCAGACCGGTAGCGGGATCCTACGAGCAGTACTTC. This translates into CASRPVAGSYEQYF.

The rearrangement joins TRBV25-1 to TRBJ1-3; D is uncertain. Trimming cost V 3 bases and J 0 bases, with 3 bases left between them. Looked up from germline, CDR1 is MGHDK and CDR2 is SYGVNS. The CDR3 loop spans 13 amino acids. CDR3 amino acids: CASSEFSGNTIYF. The CDR3 nucleotides are TGTGCCAGCAGTGAGTTCTCTGGAAACACCATATATTTT.

The chain joins TRBV2 to TRBJ2-1; TRBD2 is a possible D gene (6 bases). V lost 10 bases, J lost 7 bases, and 17 bases lay in between. CDR3 length: 13 residues. The germline gives CDR1 SNHLY, CDR2 FYNNEI. The CDR3 sequence is CATLSEGRNEQFF. CDR3 nucleotides: TGTGCCACCCTTTCGGAGGGCCGAAATGAGCAGTTCTTC.

The rearrangement joins TRBV5-1 to TRBJ2-7; tentatively, D is TRBD2 (6 bases). V lost 8 bases, J lost 9 bases, and 15 bases lay in between. CDR1 and CDR2 from the germline V gene are SGHRS and YFSETQ. This CDR3 region has 11 residues. CDR3 in amino acids: CARLQIGGQYF. In DNA, the CDR3 is TGCGCCAGACTCCAAATCGGGGGGCAGTACTTC.

This chain links TRBV7-9 with TRBJ2-5; D unclear. There are 15 residues in the CDR3. V was shortened by 4 bases and J by 3 bases, with 15 bases between the two germline ends. Per germline, CDR1 SEHNR and CDR2 FQNEAQ (reference sequence). CDR3 loop: CASSSNEDLKETQYF. The CDR3, as DNA: TGTGCCAGCAGCTCCAATGAAGACTTGAAAGAGACCCAGTACTTC.

The rearrangement links TRBV7-6 to TRBJ2-1; D remains unclear. Trimming shortened V by 5 bases and J by 2 bases, and 16 bases separated the two germline ends. Germline V lookup: CDR1 SGHVS, CDR2 FNYEAQ. The CDR3 contains 16 residues. CDR3 sequence: CASSLGATSPYNEQFF. CDR3 sequence (DNA): TGTGCCAGCAGCCTAGGAGCTACCTCCCCCTACAATGAGCAGTTCTTC.

This clonotype was seen more than once but under ten times. The rearrangement links TRBV7-9 to TRBJ2-1; possibly TRBD2 for D (6 bases). Germline V gene data show CDR1 as SEHNR and CDR2 as FQNEAQ (reference sequence). CDR3 length equals 13 residues. V gave up 7 bases and J gave up 9 bases, with 16 bases separating them. CDR3 sequence: CASTLTRLGEQFF. The CDR3 nucleotides are TGTGCCAGCACCCTGACTAGACTGGGTGAGCAGTTCTTC. Supplemented by reference TRBV7-9 and TRBJ2-1, the full variable domain reads DTGVSQNPRHKITKRGQNVTFRCDPISEHNRLYWYRQTLGQGPEFLTYFQNEAQLEKSRLLSDRFSAERPKGSFSTLEIQRTEQGDSAMYLCASTLTRLGEQFFGPGTRLTVL.

The V and J genes are TRBV7-9 and TRBJ1-1; a possible D gene is TRBD1 (6 bases). The germline gives CDR1 SEHNR, CDR2 FQNEAQ (reference sequence). The CDR3 sequence is 15 residues long. The V end lost 7 bases, the J end lost 6 bases, and 21 bases lay between the germline ends. CDR3 coding DNA: TGTGCCAGCAACCCGATCGGGGGGCTCGAGCCTGAAGCTTTCTTT. Translation: CASNPIGGLEPEAFF.